This T cell receptor beta chain was captured in a study of blood T cell repertoires in COVID-19. On the study more broadly: Spain, Italy and the United States supplied samples that represented acute and convalescent COVID-19. Sample material is recorded as cDNA or gDNA derived from T cells, B-cell-depleted T cells, or PBMCs.

Trimming removed 2 bases from V and 6 bases from J, with 10 bases in between. The CDR3 is made up of 13 amino acids. Looked up from germline, CDR1 is SEHNR and CDR2 is FQNEAQ (reference sequence). Study processing details: Reference gene primer amplification gave nucleated cell count estimates. TCRdb's table, derived via immunoSEQ multiplex PCR, lists solely in-frame clones and lacks some. The V and J calls and clone size were taken over from that table, and D and trimming were inferred from the DNA. The data contain about 270,000 clones, around nine tenths of them singletons. This TCR derives from a man in his forties or fifties with active or convalescent COVID-19. The specimen was peripheral blood. The rearrangement uses TRBV7-9 and TRBJ2-5; tentatively, D is TRBD2 (6 bases). Here the CDR3 reads CASSLKEGKTQYF. The CDR3 region has the DNA TGTGCCAGCAGCTTAAAGGAGGGGAAGACCCAGTACTTC.